A single sample gave rise to the 19 T cell receptor beta chains below, sequenced in a study of post-analysis software for immune sequencing data. Unique molecular identifiers had been added to the TCR beta cDNA libraries. One entry per CDR3 protein results from TCRdb running MiXCR on the PCR reads. Seen here are approximately 730,000 distinct CDR3 sequences, around 46% observed once, and the top ten hold 4% to 5%. No antigen is known for these receptors. Whole-study results and caveats: About five TRBV segments (TRBV5-6, TRBV5-1 and TRBV20-1 among them) occurred more frequently in patients than in controls.

The sequencing input was blood. Receptors were obtained from a girl aged 10 to 17 with multiple sclerosis.

The rearrangement joins TRBV24-1 to TRBJ2-1; 9 positions match TRBD1. The CDR3 covers 13 residues. Germline CDR1 is KGHDR and CDR2 is SFDVKD. J lost 9 bases, V lost 7 bases, and 6 bases had no gene match. The CDR3 protein is CATRGTGNVEQFF. The CDR3 region has the DNA TGTGCCACCAGGGGGACAGGGAACGTTGAGCAGTTCTTC.

The chain has TRBV2 and TRBJ2-7; TRBD1 matches 7 bases. The CDR3 covers 18 residues. With 7 bases clipped from V and 5 bases from J, the junction kept 23 bases outside the gene matches. Germline V gene lookup returns CDR1 SNHLY and CDR2 FYNNEI. CDR3 amino acids: CASIGPDFWDRRTHEQYF. CDR3 bases: TGTGCCAGCATAGGACCGGATTTCTGGGACAGACGGACCCACGAGCAGTACTTC.

This chain connects TRBV13 to TRBJ2-7; D unclear. The germline V gene encodes CDR1 PRHDT and CDR2 FYEKMQ (reference sequence). This CDR3 is built from 15 residues. V was clipped by 0 bases and J by 3 bases, with 12 bases between them. The CDR3 DNA sequence: TGTGCCAGCAGCTTAGGCAAAGCGCGGAACTACGAGCAGTACTTC. Its translation: CASSLGKARNYEQYF.

CDR3 sequence reads: CASSPGLESSYEQYF. The CDR3 region has the DNA TGTGCCAGCAGCCCGGGACTGGAAAGCTCCTACGAGCAGTACTTC. The rearrangement joins TRBV6-5 to TRBJ2-4; maybe TRBD2 (6 bases). TRBJ2-7 explains the end of the DNA better; the J call may be wrong. CDR3 length: 15 residues. Looked up from germline, CDR1 is MNHEY and CDR2 is SVGAGI.

The rearrangement joins TRBV20-1 to TRBJ1-2; no clear D. Germline assignment: CDR1 DFQATT and CDR2 SNEGSKA (reference sequence). V was trimmed by 3 bases and J by 2 bases, leaving 7 bases between them. The CDR3 sequence is 12 residues long. CDR3 nucleotides: TGCAGTGCTAGCGAGTCCAACTATGGCTACACCTTC. Protein sequence: CSASESNYGYTF.

The sample holds one count of this clonotype. V and J are TRBV11-2 and TRBJ2-5; unclear D gene. Germline loops: CDR1 SGHAT, CDR2 FQNNGV. The CDR3 sequence is 16 residues long. V was pared by 0 bases and J by 2 bases, with 13 bases between. This CDR3 is CASSLDNPRQQETQYF. CDR3 in DNA: TGTGCCAGCAGCTTAGATAACCCGCGGCAGCAAGAGACCCAGTACTTC.

This clonotype appeared a few times. The chain has TRBV12-3 or TRBV12-4 and TRBJ1-2; unclear D gene. Between the trimmed V and J ends, which lost 4 bases and 8 bases, there was a span of 14 bases. This CDR3 spans 13 amino acids. CDR3 residues: CASSSKVTRGYTF. DNA for the CDR3: TGTGCCAGCAGTTCCAAAGTAACTCGGGGCTACACCTTC.

The V call is TRBV20-1, the J call TRBJ2-3, with D perhaps TRBD2 (5 bases). In germline, CDR1 is DFQATT, CDR2 SNEGSKA (reference sequence). CDR3 length equals 15 residues. Between the trimmed V and J ends, which lost 3 bases and 2 bases, there was a span of 15 bases. CDR3: CSARDLGSLTDTQYF. CDR3 sequence (DNA): TGCAGTGCTAGGGACTTGGGGAGCCTCACAGATACGCAGTATTTT.

The chain employs TRBV7-8 and TRBJ2-3; 8 bases match TRBD2. Germline assignment: CDR1 SGHVS and CDR2 FQNEAQ. The CDR3 length is 17 residues. With 7 bases clipped from V and 3 bases from J, the junction kept 15 bases outside the gene matches. The CDR3 spells CASTVLTGGSGTDTQYF. CDR3 nucleotides: TGTGCCAGCACCGTACTTACGGGGGGGAGTGGAACAGATACGCAGTATTTT.

Note on this clonotype: A read error may account for a junction end that differs from germline. The genes are TRBV7-7 and TRBJ2-5, with D unclear. This CDR3 region has 16 residues. Germline loops: CDR1 SSHAT, CDR2 FNYEAQ (reference sequence). The CDR3 region has the DNA TGTGCTAGCAGCTTAGGTGTTGGGCTGGCTCAAGAGACCCAGTACTTC. Translation gives CASSLGVGLAQETQYF.

V is TRBV10-3 and J is TRBJ2-3; D is tentatively TRBD1 or TRBD2 (5 bases each). The CDR3 is 14 residues long. V lost 5 bases, J lost 0 bases, and 9 bases lay in between. Germline CDR1 ENHRY, CDR2 SYGVKD. The CDR3 nucleotides read TGTGCCATCAGTTCTTGGGGGAGCACAGATACGCAGTATTTT. Protein: CAISSWGSTDTQYF.

The rearrangement joins TRBV12-3 or TRBV12-4 to TRBJ1-6; TRBD1 might be the D (5 bases). V was clipped by 3 bases and J by 15 bases, with 12 bases between them. The CDR3 covers 12 residues. This CDR3 is CASSLLGRGLHF. The CDR3 region has the DNA TGTGCCAGCAGTTTGTTAGGGAGGGGCCTCCACTTT.

V is TRBV4-3 and J is TRBJ2-4; TRBD1 matches 9 bases. Germline V gives CDR1 LGHNA, CDR2 YSLEER. This CDR3 has 17 amino acids. Germline trimming cut 0 bases from V and 13 bases from J; bases unmatched to any gene: 16. DNA for the CDR3: TGCGCCAGCAGCCAAGACTGGGGACAGGGTTACTCAAACAAGCAGTACTTC. Translating it yields CASSQDWGQGYSNKQYF.

The rearrangement links TRBV27 to TRBJ1-1; D is ambiguous. CDR3 size: 15 residues. Trimming removed 5 bases at V and 2 bases at J, with 15 bases between. Germline V lookup: CDR1 MNHEY, CDR2 SMNVEV (reference sequence). The CDR3 loop is CASSPPAGHNTEAFF. CDR3 nucleotide sequence: TGTGCCAGCAGTCCCCCGGCAGGCCATAACACTGAAGCTTTCTTT.

The V and J genes are TRBV20-1 and TRBJ2-1, with unresolved D. There are 10 residues in the CDR3. Looked up from germline, CDR1 is DFQATT and CDR2 is SNEGSKA (reference sequence). Trimming took 6 bases from V and 7 from J, leaving 7 bases between them. The CDR3 loop reads CSAPRNEQFF. Written as DNA, the CDR3 is TGCAGTGCCCCCCGGAATGAGCAGTTCTTC.

This chain links TRBV29-1 with TRBJ2-7; possibly TRBD2 for D (6 bases). The CDR3 spans 12 residues. Germline loops: CDR1 SQVTM, CDR2 ANQGSEA. V dropped 1 base and J dropped 4 bases, with 8 bases sitting between them. CDR3 coding DNA: TGCAGCGTTGAAGTTAGCGGTTACGAGCAGTACTTC. Its translation: CSVEVSGYEQYF.

This clonotype turned up a few times. The CDR3 DNA reads TGTGCCAGCAGGCTCAAGGGGCACTATGGCTACACCTTC. This codes for CASRLKGHYGYTF. The chain employs TRBV12-3 or TRBV12-4 and TRBJ1-2, with D possibly being TRBD1 (5 bases). The CDR3 has 13 amino acids. Trimming removed 6 bases at V and 3 bases at J, with 11 bases between.

The chain couples TRBV7-9 to TRBJ1-4; TRBD1 matches at 8 bases. Germline V gives CDR1 SEHNR, CDR2 FQNEAQ (reference sequence). The V and J ends lost 5 bases and 5 bases, in that order; junction bases with no gene match: 7. This CDR3 contains 15 residues. The CDR3 DNA follows: TGTGCCAGCAGCGGAGAGACAGGGGAGAATGAAAAACTGTTTTTT. The encoded protein is CASSGETGENEKLFF.

Comments on this clonotype: At one boundary the junction diverges from the germline segment, which might be a read error. The chain links TRBV12-3 or TRBV12-4 to TRBJ2-3; no firm D call. This CDR3 region has 13 residues. CDR3 sequence reads: CASSPVSTDTEYF. The CDR3 bases are TGTGCCAGCAGCCCCGTGAGCACAGATACGGAGTATTTT.